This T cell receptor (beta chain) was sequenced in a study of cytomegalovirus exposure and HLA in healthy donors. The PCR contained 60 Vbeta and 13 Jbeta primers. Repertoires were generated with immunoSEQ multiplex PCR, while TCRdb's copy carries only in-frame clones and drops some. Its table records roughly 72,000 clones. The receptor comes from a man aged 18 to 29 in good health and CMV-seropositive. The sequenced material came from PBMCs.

The CDR3 is CASSPGQLEQYF. The DNA of the CDR3 is TGCGCCAGCAGCCCGGGACAGCTCGAGCAGTACTTC. The rearrangement links TRBV5-1 to TRBJ2-7; 7 bases fit TRBD1. The CDR3 spans 12 residues. Germline assignment: CDR1 SGHRS and CDR2 YFSETQ. Trimming at V came to 4 bases and at J to 6 bases, leaving 4 bases not matched to a gene.